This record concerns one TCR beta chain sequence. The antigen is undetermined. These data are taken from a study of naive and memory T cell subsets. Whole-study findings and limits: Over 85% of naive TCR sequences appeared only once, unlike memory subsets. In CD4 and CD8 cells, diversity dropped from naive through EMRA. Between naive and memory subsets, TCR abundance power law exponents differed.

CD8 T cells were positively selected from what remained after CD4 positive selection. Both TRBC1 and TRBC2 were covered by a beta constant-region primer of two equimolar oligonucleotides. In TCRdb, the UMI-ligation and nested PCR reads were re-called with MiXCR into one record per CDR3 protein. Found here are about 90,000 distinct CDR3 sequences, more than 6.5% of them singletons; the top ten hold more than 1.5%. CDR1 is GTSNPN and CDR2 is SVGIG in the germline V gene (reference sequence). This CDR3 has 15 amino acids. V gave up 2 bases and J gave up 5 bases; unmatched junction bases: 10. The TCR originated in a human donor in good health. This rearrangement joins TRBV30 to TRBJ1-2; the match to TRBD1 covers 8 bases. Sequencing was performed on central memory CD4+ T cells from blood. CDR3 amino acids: CAWSPETGAKYGYTF. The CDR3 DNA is TGTGCCTGGAGTCCCGAGACAGGGGCGAAGTATGGCTACACCTTC.